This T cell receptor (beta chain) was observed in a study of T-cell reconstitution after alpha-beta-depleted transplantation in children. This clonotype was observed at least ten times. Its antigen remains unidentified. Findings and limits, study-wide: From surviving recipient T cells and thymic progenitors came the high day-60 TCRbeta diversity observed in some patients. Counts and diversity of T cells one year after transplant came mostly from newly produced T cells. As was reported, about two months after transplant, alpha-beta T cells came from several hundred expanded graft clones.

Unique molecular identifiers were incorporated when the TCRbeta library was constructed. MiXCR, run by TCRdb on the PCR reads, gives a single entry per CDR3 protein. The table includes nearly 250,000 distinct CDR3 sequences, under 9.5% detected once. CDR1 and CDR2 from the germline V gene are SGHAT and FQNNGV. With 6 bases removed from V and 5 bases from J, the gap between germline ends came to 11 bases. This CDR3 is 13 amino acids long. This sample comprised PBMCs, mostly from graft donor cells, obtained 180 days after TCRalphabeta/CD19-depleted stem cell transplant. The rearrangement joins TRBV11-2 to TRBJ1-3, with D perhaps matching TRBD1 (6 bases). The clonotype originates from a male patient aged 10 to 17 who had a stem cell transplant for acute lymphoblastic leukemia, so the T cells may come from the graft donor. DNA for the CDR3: TGTGCCAGCAGGGACAGTGGGCGAAACACCATATATTTT. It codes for CASRDSGRNTIYF.